The 19 T cell receptor beta chains reported below all come from one sample, sequenced in a study of regulatory T cells in long-lasting Graves disease. This sample's time point: persistent/refractory GD, antithyroid drugs over 5 years with positive TRAb. The TCR library was made from RNA extracted from PBMCs. Researchers made TCR beta libraries by using iRepertoire HTBI primers and running Arm-PCR on CDR3 regions. Via MiXCR, TCRdb re-called the multiplex PCR reads, giving one row per CDR3 protein. The sample shows about 470,000 distinct CDR3 sequences, about 22% of them seen only once. Source: peripheral blood mononuclear cells (PBMCs), taken when the disease was refractory, from a patient treated with antithyroid drugs. Every receptor here comes from a female donor with Graves disease.

The chain combines TRBV19 with TRBJ2-3; possible D gene TRBD1, 6 bases. Trimming stripped 3 bases from V and 0 bases from J, with 10 bases between. This CDR3 region has 15 residues. Germline V gene data show CDR1 as LNHDA and CDR2 as SQIVND (reference sequence). The CDR3 is CASSIRQDSTDTQYF. As DNA, the CDR3 is TGTGCCAGTAGTATTCGACAGGATAGCACAGATACGCAGTATTTT.

The CDR3 nucleotides read TGTGCCAGTAGTATGTTCGAGGCCCAAAATAGCAATCAGCCCCAGCATTTT. Its protein is CASSMFEAQNSNQPQHF. The rearrangement uses TRBV19 and TRBJ1-5; D unresolved. The CDR3 covers 17 residues. CDR1 is LNHDA and CDR2 is SQIVND in the germline V gene (reference sequence). The V gene lost 3 bases and the J gene lost 0 bases, with 15 bases spanning the gap.

The rearrangement uses TRBV7-9 and TRBJ1-1; no clear D. The germline V gene has CDR1 SEHNR and CDR2 FQNEAQ (reference sequence). V was pared by 3 bases and J by 0 bases, with 8 bases between. This CDR3 is built from 14 residues. CDR3 amino acids: CASSLSRLNTEAFF. Written as DNA, the CDR3 is TGTGCCAGCAGCTTGAGCAGGTTGAACACTGAAGCTTTCTTT.

This clonotype was counted many times. The V and J genes are TRBV15 and TRBJ2-5; either TRBD1 or TRBD2 may supply D (5 bases each). Germline loops: CDR1 LNHNV, CDR2 YYDKDF (reference sequence). V lost 0 bases and J 4 bases, leaving 18 bases between the germline ends. The CDR3 is 17 residues long. The CDR3 loop is CATSRDFGAQGGETQYF. CDR3 DNA: TGTGCCACCAGCAGAGATTTTGGGGCCCAAGGAGGAGAGACCCAGTACTTC.

The sample holds many counts of this clonotype. Here the CDR3 reads CASRPPGLAGVQETQYF. The CDR3, as DNA: TGTGCCAGCAGACCCCCGGGACTAGCGGGGGTTCAAGAGACCCAGTACTTC. The V gene is TRBV28, the J gene TRBJ2-5, with 14 bases that match TRBD2. Trimming cost V 6 bases and J 2 bases; bases outside gene matches: 8. The length of the CDR3 is 17 residues. CDR1 is MDHEN and CDR2 is SYDVKM in the germline V gene.

V usage is TRBV5-1 and J usage is TRBJ1-1, with 9 bases that match TRBD1. CDR1 and CDR2 from the germline V gene are SGHRS and YFSETQ. The CDR3 sequence is 16 residues long. V was clipped by 4 bases and J by 5 bases; unmatched bases: 12. The CDR3 DNA reads as TGCGCCAGCAGCCCTTCGGGACAGGGAGGGTGGACTGAAGCTTTCTTT. Protein sequence: CASSPSGQGGWTEAFF.

At least ten counts were recorded for this clonotype. V usage is TRBV2 and J usage is TRBJ1-2; D gene ambiguous. This CDR3 comprises 15 residues. Germline lookup yields CDR1 SNHLY and CDR2 FYNNEI. V was trimmed by 6 bases and J by 0 bases, leaving 14 bases between them. This chain's CDR3 is CASSPRAATNYGYTF. CDR3 nucleotides: TGTGCCAGCAGCCCCCGGGCCGCTACTAACTATGGCTACACCTTC.

This clonotype was found many times. V and J are TRBV3-1 and TRBJ2-5; no firm D call. CDR1 is LGHDT, CDR2 YNNKEL, per germline (reference sequence). This CDR3 region has 15 residues. Trimming took off 3 bases at V and 1 base at J, with 12 bases between the two ends. Written as DNA, the CDR3 is TGTGCCAGCAGCCATCCCCCTGCCCTCCAAGAGACCCAGTACTTC. Translating gives CASSHPPALQETQYF.

In this sample, this clonotype turned up many times. The chain joins TRBV28 to TRBJ2-5, with TRBD2 identical over 9 bases. The CDR3 consists of 16 residues. V was clipped by 5 bases and J by 4 bases; unmatched bases: 11. Germline V CDR1 and CDR2: MDHEN, SYDVKM. CDR3: CASSMPGGGAPETQYF. CDR3 nucleotide sequence: TGTGCCAGCAGTATGCCTGGCGGGGGGGCCCCAGAGACCCAGTACTTC.

Points on this clonotype: A junction boundary mismatches the germline segment, possibly from a read error. The rearrangement uses TRBV2 and TRBJ2-7; weak D call: TRBD1 (6 bases). This CDR3 has 12 amino acids. Germline V gene data show CDR1 as SNHLY and CDR2 as FYNNEI. CDR3 sequence: CANSTQGGEQYF. CDR3 coding DNA: TGTGCCAACAGTACCCAAGGGGGCGAGCAGTACTTC.

In this sample, this clonotype turned up a few times. The genes are TRBV27 and TRBJ1-5; 7 bases are shared with TRBD1. The V gene end was trimmed by 6 bases and the J gene end by 2 bases; junction bases not matched to a gene: 10. Germline CDR1 and CDR2: MNHEY and SMNVEV (reference sequence). The CDR3 covers 16 residues. The CDR3 loop is CASRPRFTGGNQPQHF. CDR3 coding DNA: TGTGCCAGCAGACCCCGATTTACAGGGGGCAATCAGCCCCAGCATTTT.

Comments on this clonotype: This may be a read error, as it is one base from a much larger clone. This chain connects TRBV7-9 to TRBJ1-2; D unclear. CDR1 is SEHNR, CDR2 FQNEAQ, per germline (reference sequence). Trimming took off 2 bases at V and 4 bases at J, with 2 bases between the two ends. The CDR3 runs 11 residues. The CDR3 is CASSLSYGYTF. CDR3 nucleotides: TGTGCCAGCAGCTTAAGCTATGGCTACACCTTC.

This chain uses TRBV5-6 with TRBJ1-5; 8 bases agree with TRBD1. V shed 2 bases and J 1 base; nucleotides not matched to a gene: 8. CDR3 length equals 17 residues. Per the germline V gene, CDR1 is SGHDT and CDR2 is YYEEEE. The CDR3 nucleotides are TGTGCCAGCAGCTTTCAGGGGGCTGCGGGAAGCAATCAGCCCCAGCATTTT. This translates into CASSFQGAAGSNQPQHF.

This clonotype was counted at least ten times. V and J are TRBV20-1 and TRBJ1-4, with D uncertain. This CDR3 has 14 amino acids. Germline V gives CDR1 DFQATT, CDR2 SNEGSKA (reference sequence). Trimming stripped 3 bases from V and 7 bases from J, with 15 bases between. The chain's CDR3 is CSARAREEGEKLFF. DNA of the CDR3: TGCAGTGCTAGGGCAAGAGAGGAGGGTGAAAAACTGTTTTTT.

This rearrangement joins TRBV9 to TRBJ2-5; 8 bases are shared with TRBD2. CDR3 length: 15 amino acids. After removal of 1 base from V and 1 base from J, the junction contained 3 bases not matched to a gene. CDR1 and CDR2 from the germline V gene are SGDLS and YYNGEE. Here the CDR3 DNA reads TGTGCCAGCAGCGTATTGAGCGGGGGCCAAGAGACCCAGTACTTC. Translation: CASSVLSGGQETQYF.

This clonotype was detected a few times. The V call is TRBV6-1, the J call TRBJ1-1; 8 positions agree with TRBD1. This CDR3 contains 17 residues. Trimming at V came to 6 bases and at J to 0 bases, leaving 12 bases not matched to a gene. Germline CDR1 MNHNS, CDR2 SASEGT. Here the CDR3 reads CASRTRGRDPMNTEAFF. As DNA, the CDR3 is TGTGCCAGCAGAACCAGGGGGCGCGACCCAATGAACACTGAAGCTTTCTTT.

The chain is built from TRBV7-9 and TRBJ2-7; 8 bases agree with TRBD1. The V gene's germline CDR1 is SEHNR and CDR2 FQNEAQ (reference sequence). V lost 3 bases to trimming and J lost 1 base; unmatched junction nucleotides: 5. The CDR3 consists of 15 residues. CDR3 in amino acids: CASSLGTGPSYEQYF. CDR3 nucleotide sequence: TGTGCCAGCAGCTTGGGGACAGGTCCATCCTACGAGCAGTACTTC.

The V gene is TRBV5-5, the J gene TRBJ2-5; TRBD2 matches at 7 bases. Germline CDR1 is SGHKS and CDR2 is YYEKEE (reference sequence). CDR3 length: 16 amino acids. Losses at the gene ends were 4 bases for V and 4 bases for J; bases not matched to a gene: 13. The CDR3 sequence is CASSPVRTGGGETQYF. The CDR3, as DNA: TGTGCCAGCAGCCCGGTGAGGACGGGAGGTGGAGAGACCCAGTACTTC.

This clonotype was counted many times. The genes are TRBV6-1 and TRBJ2-6, with D maybe TRBD1 (6 bases). The CDR3 runs to 16 residues. Germline V lookup: CDR1 MNHNS, CDR2 SASEGT. Trimming took 5 bases from V and 2 from J, leaving 13 bases between them. The CDR3 protein is CASSRPRQAGANVLTF. The CDR3 bases are TGTGCCAGCAGTCGACCCCGACAGGCTGGGGCCAACGTCCTGACTTTC.